This T cell receptor (beta chain) was identified during a study of long-term antiretroviral therapy in people with HIV. Sequencing relied on immunoSEQ assay v3.0, run at survey level. Using immunoSEQ multiplex PCR, the repertoire was profiled, and TCRdb retains in-frame clones only, with some absent. The sample contains some 43,000 clones, 86% of which appear only once. Source: unsorted PBMCs, taken 0.1 years before starting antiretroviral therapy. This receptor was identified in a woman aged 45-60 years with HIV.

The CDR3 DNA sequence: TGCGCCAGCAGCCAGTGGACGGGGCCCAGCTCCTACAATGAGCAGTTCTTC. It yields the protein CASSQWTGPSSYNEQFF. V and J are TRBV4-1 and TRBJ2-1; D could derive from TRBD1 or TRBD2 (5 bases each). Germline V lookup: CDR1 MGHRA, CDR2 YSYEKL. The CDR3 has 17 residues. V was shortened by 3 bases and J by 0 bases, with 15 bases between the two germline ends.